This entry lists 8 T cell receptor beta chains sequenced from one sample in a study of T cell repertoires and HLA-DP antigens. Sequencing was performed with immunoSEQ multiplex PCR; in TCRdb, only in-frame clones are kept and a portion is missing. The sample carries around 70,000 clones, roughly 75% recorded once. These receptors have no identified antigens. The sequenced sample consisted of CD4+ T cells from PBMCs. These TCRs come from a man in his fifties or sixties in good health and CMV-seronegative.

The chain uses TRBV6-5 and TRBJ2-7; 9 bases match TRBD1. V gave up 5 bases and J gave up 5 bases; unmatched junction bases: 4. The CDR3 contains 13 residues. The germline V gene encodes CDR1 MNHEY and CDR2 SVGAGI. The CDR3 loop is CASSRTGGDEQYV. The CDR3 DNA reads TGTGCCAGCAGTCGTACAGGGGGCGACGAGCAGTACGTC.

V gene TRBV4-1 combines with J gene TRBJ2-3, with D possibly TRBD2 on 5 matching bases. Germline CDR1 MGHRA, CDR2 YSYEKL. Trimming removed 4 bases at V and 0 bases at J, with 8 bases between. This CDR3 contains 14 residues. The CDR3 DNA reads as TGCGCCAGCAGCCCGGGGTTCAGCACAGATACGCAGTATTTT. This sequence encodes CASSPGFSTDTQYF.

The CDR3 DNA is TGTGCCAGCAGCCCCAGGCAAGAGACCCAGTACTTC. It translates to CASSPRQETQYF. The chain has TRBV5-4 and TRBJ2-5; D is undetermined. V gave up 4 bases and J gave up 2 bases, with 6 bases separating them. CDR3 length: 12 amino acids. Germline CDR1 reads SGHNT; CDR2 reads YYREEE (reference sequence).

This chain uses TRBV5-1 with TRBJ2-1; no clear D gene. The germline CDR1 and CDR2 sequences are SGHRS and YFSETQ. V lost 4 bases, J lost 8 bases, and 19 bases lay in between. The CDR3 extends over 15 amino acids. The chain's CDR3 is CASSLASPSVDEQFF. The DNA for the CDR3 is TGCGCCAGCAGCCTCGCCTCGCCCTCAGTGGATGAGCAGTTCTTC.

The DNA for the CDR3 is TGTGCCAGCAGTGCCCGGGAGAACTATGGCTACACCTTC. Protein: CASSARENYGYTF. The chain joins TRBV6-1 to TRBJ1-2; D call uncertain. Germline V CDR1 and CDR2: MNHNS, SASEGT. The ends were cut back, 4 bases at V and 2 bases at J, with 8 bases in the middle. The CDR3 is 13 residues long.

The chain recombines TRBV29-1 with TRBJ1-2; D not resolved. V shed 3 bases and J shed 8 bases, with 16 bases lying between them. Germline assignment: CDR1 SQVTM and CDR2 ANQGSEA. The CDR3 is 13 residues long. In DNA form, the CDR3 reads TGCAGCGTTGACGCCTGGGAGAGCGGGGGCTACACCTTC. This gives the protein CSVDAWESGGYTF. The full variable domain, in which reference TRBV29-1 and TRBJ1-2 provide the parts outside the CDR3, is SAVISQKPSRDICQRGTSLTIQCQVDSQVTMMFWYRQQPGQSLTLIATANQGSEATYESGFVIDKFPISRPNLTFSTLTVSNMSPEDSSIYLCSVDAWESGGYTFGSGTRLTVV.

This chain links TRBV2 with TRBJ2-2; D possibly corresponds to TRBD1 (5 bases). From germline, CDR1 is SNHLY and CDR2 FYNNEI. V shed 6 bases and J shed 4 bases, with 12 bases lying between them. The CDR3 runs to 14 residues. CDR3 loop: CASSTDRSTGELFF. The DNA of the CDR3 is TGTGCCAGCAGCACCGACAGAAGCACCGGGGAGCTGTTTTTT. The full variable domain, its missing parts supplied by reference TRBV2 and TRBJ2-2, is EPEVTQTPSHQVTQMGQEVILRCVPISNHLYFYWYRQILGQKVEFLVSFYNNEISEKSEIFDDQFSVERPDGSNFTLKIRSTKLEDSAMYFCASSTDRSTGELFFGEGSRLTVL.

V and J are TRBV7-8 and TRBJ2-4, with D maybe TRBD1 (6 bases). Deletions cut 1 base from V and 5 bases from J, with 15 bases between. The germline CDR1 and CDR2 sequences are SGHVS and FQNEAQ. The CDR3 length is 16 residues. CDR3 sequence (DNA): TGTGCCAGCAGCTTAGTACCAGGGGATGGGGAAAACATTCAGTACTTC. It encodes CASSLVPGDGENIQYF.